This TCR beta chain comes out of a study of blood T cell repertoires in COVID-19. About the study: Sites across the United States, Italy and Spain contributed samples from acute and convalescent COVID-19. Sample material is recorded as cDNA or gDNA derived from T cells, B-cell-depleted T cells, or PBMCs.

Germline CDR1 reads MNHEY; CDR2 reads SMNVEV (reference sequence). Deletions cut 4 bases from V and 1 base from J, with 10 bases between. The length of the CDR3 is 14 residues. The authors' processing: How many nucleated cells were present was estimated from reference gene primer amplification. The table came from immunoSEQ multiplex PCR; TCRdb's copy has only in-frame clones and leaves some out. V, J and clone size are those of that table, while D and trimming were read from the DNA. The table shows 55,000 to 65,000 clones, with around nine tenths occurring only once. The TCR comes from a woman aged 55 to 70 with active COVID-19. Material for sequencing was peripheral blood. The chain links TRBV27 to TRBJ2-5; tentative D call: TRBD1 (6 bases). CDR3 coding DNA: TGTGCCAGCAGTTCAGGGGAAATCCAAGAGACCCAGTACTTC. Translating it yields CASSSGEIQETQYF.